What follows is one T cell receptor beta chain and its context. This study enrolled people aged about 18 to 90 from 20 to 25 US geographic areas. Data came from immunoSEQ multiplex PCR; TCRdb stores just in-frame clones and leaves some out. The repertoire consists of approximately 210,000 clones, with around 81% occurring once and the leading ten covering approximately 9%. This specimen belongs to a study of blood T cell repertoires in COVID-19. The overall study: Samples representing acute and convalescent COVID-19 were sourced from the United States, Italy and Spain. T cells, B-cell-depleted T cells, or PBMCs supplied cDNA or gDNA.

The receptor comes from a woman in her fifties or sixties with acute COVID-19. Sample: PBMCs or T cells enriched from blood (not recorded which).

The DNA of the CDR3 is TGTGCCAGCGGCTATGCGGGAGGAGAGACCCAGTACTTC. This gives the protein CASGYAGGETQYF. This rearrangement joins TRBV12-3 or TRBV12-4 to TRBJ2-5, with 8 nucleotides matching TRBD2. The V gene end was trimmed by 8 bases and the J gene end by 4 bases; junction bases not matched to a gene: 6. This CDR3 spans 13 amino acids.